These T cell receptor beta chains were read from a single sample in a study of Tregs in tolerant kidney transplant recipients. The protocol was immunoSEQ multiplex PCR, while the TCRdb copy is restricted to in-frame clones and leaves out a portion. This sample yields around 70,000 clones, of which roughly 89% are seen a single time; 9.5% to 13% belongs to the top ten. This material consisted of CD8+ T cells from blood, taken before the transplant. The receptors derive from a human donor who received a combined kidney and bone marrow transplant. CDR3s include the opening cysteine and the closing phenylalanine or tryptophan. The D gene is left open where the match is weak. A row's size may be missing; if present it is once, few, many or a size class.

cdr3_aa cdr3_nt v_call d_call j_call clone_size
CASSLGASKNTEAFF TGTGCCAGCAGTTTAGGGGCCAGCAAGAACACTGAAGCTTTCTTT TRBV28 NA TRBJ1-1 once
CASSLQGQAYEQYF TGTGCCAGCAGTTTGCAGGGACAGGCCTACGAGCAGTACTTC TRBV27 TRBD1 TRBJ2-7 once
CASKPADTLWFF TGTGCCAGCAAACCGGCGGACACCCTATGGTTCTTC TRBV27 NA TRBJ2-1 NA
CASRSGQGVDGYTF TGTGCCAGCAGATCCGGACAGGGAGTCGATGGCTACACCTTC TRBV5-6 TRBD1 TRBJ1-2 once
CASSYGSGGAVEQYF TGTGCCAGCAGTTACGGGAGCGGGGGGGCGGTCGAGCAGTACTTC TRBV6-5 TRBD2 TRBJ2-7 NA
CASSATSTDNEQFF TGTGCCAGTAGTGCCACCTCCACAGATAATGAGCAGTTCTTC TRBV19 NA TRBJ2-1 NA
CASGEREYNEQFF TGTGCCAGCGGGGAGAGAGAGTACAATGAGCAGTTCTTC TRBV6-5 NA TRBJ2-1 NA
CASSLGSGQPYGYTF TGTGCCAGCAGCTTAGGCTCGGGACAGCCCTATGGCTACACCTTC TRBV7-9 TRBD1 TRBJ1-2 NA
CASLGETQYF TGTGCCAGCCTCGGGGAGACCCAGTACTTC TRBV9 NA TRBJ2-5 NA
CASSPRQSDTQYF TGTGCCAGCAGCCCGCGGCAGTCAGATACGCAGTATTTT TRBV7-9 NA TRBJ2-3 once
CASSLATGGNQPQHF TGTGCCAGCAGCTTGGCTACAGGGGGCAATCAGCCCCAGCATTTT TRBV5-8 TRBD1 TRBJ1-5 NA
CASRRLAGEYNEQFF TGTGCCAGCAGGCGACTAGCGGGAGAGTACAATGAGCAGTTCTTC TRBV6-4 TRBD2 TRBJ2-1 NA
CASSLRQGRRSEAFF TGTGCCAGCAGCCTCCGACAGGGAAGAAGGTCTGAAGCTTTCTTT TRBV11-3 TRBD1 TRBJ1-1 NA
CSVRDQETQYF TGCAGCGTTCGCGACCAAGAGACCCAGTACTTC TRBV29-1 NA TRBJ2-5 NA
CASSTGQGAGGYTF TGTGCCAGTAGTACCGGACAGGGGGCAGGAGGCTACACCTTC TRBV19 TRBD1 TRBJ1-2 NA
CASGTSGNEQFF TGTGCCAGCGGGACTAGCGGAAATGAGCAGTTCTTC TRBV19 TRBD2 TRBJ2-1 few
CASSLGTGGWDEQFF TGTGCCAGCAGCTTAGGGACAGGGGGCTGGGATGAGCAGTTCTTC TRBV5-8 TRBD1 TRBJ2-1 once
CASSLSGGSVDFTYEQYF TGTGCCAGCAGTTTATCGGGAGGATCCGTGGACTTTACCTACGAGCAGTACTTC TRBV27 NA TRBJ2-7 NA
CASSPEMRERSYEQYF TGTGCCAGCTCACCGGAGATGCGGGAGCGCTCCTACGAGCAGTACTTC TRBV18 TRBD2 TRBJ2-7 NA
CASSLFGGTSGTYEQYF TGTGCCAGCAGCTTATTCGGGGGGACTAGCGGCACCTACGAGCAGTACTTC TRBV7-2 TRBD2 TRBJ2-7 NA
CASSPPGTSEAFF TGCGCCAGCAGCCCCCCAGGAACGAGTGAAGCTTTCTTT TRBV4-1 NA TRBJ1-1 NA
CASSSRGNQPQHF TGTGCCAGCAGTTCCCGGGGGAATCAGCCCCAGCATTTT TRBV27 NA TRBJ1-5 NA
CASNMGQGNTEAFF TGTGCCAGCAACATGGGACAGGGGAACACTGAAGCTTTCTTT TRBV9 TRBD1 TRBJ1-1 NA
CASSIYGTGGEQYF TGTGCCAGTAGTATCTACGGGACAGGGGGCGAGCAGTACTTC TRBV19 TRBD1 TRBJ2-7 NA
CASSIATRGAGGYTF TGTGCCAGTAGTATAGCTACCAGGGGCGCCGGTGGCTACACCTTC TRBV19 NA TRBJ1-2 NA
CASSVSGAHGYTF TGTGCCAGCAGCGTATCAGGGGCGCATGGCTACACCTTC TRBV9 NA TRBJ1-2 NA
CASSQGEGAGGFGYTF TGTGCCAGCAGCCAAGGGGAGGGAGCAGGGGGCTTTGGCTACACCTTC TRBV4-2 TRBD1 TRBJ1-2 NA
CASSLGRWTGEGTEAFF TGTGCCAGCAGCTTAGGCCGGTGGACAGGGGAAGGGACTGAAGCTTTCTTT TRBV13 TRBD1 TRBJ1-1 NA
CSVPVLPYNEQFF TGCAGCGTCCCAGTTTTGCCCTACAATGAGCAGTTCTTC TRBV29-1 NA TRBJ2-1 NA
CASSLDWGATYEQYF TGCGCCAGCAGCTTGGACTGGGGCGCCACCTACGAGCAGTACTTC TRBV5-1 NA TRBJ2-7 once
CASSVETADTQYF TGTGCCAGCAGCGTAGAAACAGCAGATACGCAGTATTTT TRBV9 NA TRBJ2-3 NA
CASSYLGAVYNEQFF TGTGCCAGTAGTTATCTAGGTGCTGTATACAATGAGCAGTTCTTC TRBV19 NA TRBJ2-1 NA
CASSERQTYNSPLHF TGCGCCAGCAGCGAGCGACAGACGTATAATTCCCCCCTCCACTTT TRBV4-3 NA TRBJ1-6 NA
CASSQEEASYYEQYF TGCGCCAGCAGCCAAGAGGAGGCCTCCTACTACGAGCAGTACTTC TRBV4-1 NA TRBJ2-7 NA
CASSPDGTPHQPQHF TGTGCCAGCTCACCGGACGGGACACCACATCAGCCCCAGCATTTT TRBV18 NA TRBJ1-5 NA
CASSIASFTEAFF TGTGCCAGTAGTATAGCCAGTTTCACTGAAGCTTTCTTT TRBV19 NA TRBJ1-1 NA
CASSLVASSNEQFF TGTGCCAGCAGCTTGGTGGCCTCATCAAATGAGCAGTTCTTC TRBV5-6 NA TRBJ2-1 NA
CAWNSGFPYSYTF TGTGCCTGGAATTCGGGGTTTCCATATAGCTACACCTTC TRBV30 NA TRBJ1-2 once
CASIEDREGSNQPQHF TGTGCCAGTATTGAGGACAGGGAGGGAAGCAATCAGCCCCAGCATTTT TRBV19 TRBD1 TRBJ1-5 NA
CASSLVERGVTGELFF TGCGCCAGCAGCTTGGTCGAGCGGGGGGTCACCGGGGAGCTGTTTTTT TRBV5-1 TRBD2 TRBJ2-2 NA
CASSLADTQYF TGTGCCAGCAGTCTCGCAGATACGCAGTATTTT TRBV25-1 NA TRBJ2-3 NA
CASSPGLAASNEQFF TGTGCCAGCTCACCGGGACTAGCGGCCTCCAATGAGCAGTTCTTC TRBV18 TRBD2 TRBJ2-1 NA
CASSLVSTEAFF TGTGCCAGCAGCCTCGTTAGCACTGAAGCTTTCTTT TRBV14 NA TRBJ1-1 few
CASSPGQGYYGYTF TGTGCCAGCAGCCCCGGACAGGGTTACTATGGCTACACCTTC TRBV6-5 TRBD1 TRBJ1-2 NA
CASSRGQGFTYEQYF TGCGCCAGCAGCCGAGGACAGGGATTCACCTACGAGCAGTACTTC TRBV5-1 TRBD1 TRBJ2-7 once
CASSPAAGGRGANVLTF TGTGCCAGCAGCCCGGCGGCGGGGGGACGCGGGGCCAACGTCCTGACTTTC TRBV7-9 TRBD2 TRBJ2-6 NA
CASSQAFGTPFYEQYF TGCGCCAGCAGCCAAGCGTTTGGGACACCATTTTACGAGCAGTACTTC TRBV4-1 NA TRBJ2-7 NA
CASTGLSYEQYF TGTGCCAGTACGGGACTCTCCTACGAGCAGTACTTC TRBV11-1 NA TRBJ2-7 NA